This T cell receptor beta chain was identified during a study of T cell repertoires and HLA-DP antigens. Study information: Average DNA input: around 230 ng for CD137+CD4+ sorts, around 1.3 ug pre-culture. Whole-study results and caveats: No separate analysis of naive versus memory CD4+ cells was done. Clones undetected before culture averaged around 36% against one allele and approximately 51% against the other.

On this clone: Antigen: not known.

This CDR3 region has 16 residues. CDR1 MNHEY and CDR2 SMNVEV come from the germline V gene (reference sequence). V was cut by 3 bases and J by 0 bases, with 14 bases left in between. Amplification used primers for 54 TRBV and 13 TRBJ segments. The data were produced by immunoSEQ multiplex PCR, yet TCRdb's version contains in-frame clones alone and is incomplete. Found here are about 110,000 clones, 80% to 95% of them singletons; the top ten hold about 0.27%. The source is a woman between 18 and 29 years old in good health and CMV-seronegative. The chain couples TRBV27 to TRBJ1-1; D is unclear. The sequenced sample was CD4+ T cells from PBMCs. Written as DNA, the CDR3 is TGTGCCAGCAGTTTTGTTGGTCGCAGCATGAACACTGAAGCTTTCTTT. It is translated as CASSFVGRSMNTEAFF.